The TCR beta chain under discussion was sequenced for a study of cytomegalovirus exposure and HLA in healthy donors (dated by TCRdb to the late 2010s). With respect to the entire study: In an earlier analysis of some 610 of the donors, 250 to 350 Gb of sequence data and some 120 million unique TCR beta sequences from 180 million or so T cells were reported. The study profiled the T cell repertoires of hundreds of subjects by immunosequencing and related them to cytomegalovirus serostatus. Alongside the repertoire data, information on donor age, sex, ethnicity and CMV serostatus was compiled. In a later analysis, previously published TCR beta repertoires from roughly 710 donors were re-analyzed and high-resolution HLA genotyping was added so that TCR occurrence patterns could be studied. In the later analysis, no new phenotypic data were used to find candidate immune exposures; instead, reliance was placed on TCR beta sequences and their occurrence across donors. High-throughput TCR immunosequencing, statistical association of individual TCRs with disease status, and machine learning were combined to predict cytomegalovirus infection status. Genome-wide SNP genotypes for about three fifths of the 666 donors were used in a later genetic analysis, which treated that subset as a discovery cohort. The number of typed donors differed by locus: roughly 629-630 for A, B, C, DRB1 and DQB1; some 500 for DQA1; 606 for DPA1; and around 450 for DPB1. Among under 450 genotyped donors of the cohort, an average of about 240,000 unique TCR beta nucleotide sequences were sequenced per donor, roughly 18% of them non-productive. Five DR-DQ haplotypes were handled as single units for association and clustering, since linkage in the cohort was strong. Along with the approximately 600-subject first cohort, a separate validation cohort of over a hundred different subjects was used. To decide whether each TCR beta V gene segment behaved as functional or pseudogenic, an earlier analysis of some 580 of the donors relied on high-throughput TCR beta sequencing. HLA typing included class I and class II loci at four-digit resolution. Every repertoire in the discovery cohort had been generated on one and the same sequencing platform. Of the roughly 400 genotyped donors, 81% fell in the genetic ancestry cluster associated with self-reported Caucasian donors. An early release covering around 630 HLA-typed donors comprised roughly 300 gigabases of sequencing data and tens of millions of unique TCR sequences. The study aimed to test whether cataloging public T cell receptors could reveal signatures of past pathogen exposure.

In total, approximately 700 healthy bone marrow donors made up the cohort. At the time of sampling, all cohort members were nominally healthy, though unrecorded immune exposures were likely present. The donor tested CMV seronegative, placing the donor among the roughly 400 seronegative members of the cohort. A peripheral blood sample was collected from each donor, and TCR beta sequencing was performed on peripheral blood mononuclear cells. The Qiagen DNeasy Blood Extraction Kit was used to extract genomic DNA from the blood cell samples. Worth noting for this clone: Its recognized antigen is unknown. Base qualities were left out, and no much larger clone turns up one base away.

Paper-wide results and their limitations: Three of the identified cytomegalovirus-associated TCR beta chains were confirmed in vitro to be specific for cytomegalovirus antigens. The authors suggested that the approach could potentially be generalized to other disease states and immunological phenotypes. Most CMV-associated TCR beta chains appeared to be HLA-restricted in a later analysis, and the HLA associations seemed to be driven largely by CMV exposure. Because counts were too low, 15 or so rarely observed V segments, including chromosome 9 orphons, were excluded from the earlier analysis of some 590 of the donors. Most TCR sequences were observed very rarely across donors, whereas some public TCRs were present in many individuals. A total of roughly 160 TCR beta chains were listed by the study as associated with cytomegalovirus. Immune exposure information for the cohort was limited to CMV serostatus. A later genetic analysis associated a missense DCLRE1C variant with V-gene and J-gene trimming of TCR beta chains, and an independent cohort replicated the association. Presence/absence analyses assumed roughly uniform sequencing depth across donors, an assumption that may not hold. A group of highly shared sequence variants was considered likely to be a technical artifact of the sequencing pipeline. In a later analysis, TCR association rates were found to vary across HLA loci, with the most associated TCRs seen for DRB1 alleles and the fewest for HLA-C alleles. Compared with the roughly 600-donor mean, donors in an Asian-associated ancestry cluster had fewer N-insertions in productive TCRs, according to a later genetic analysis. A further reported finding was that TCR beta sequences accurately predicted the HLA-A and HLA-B alleles for most subjects in the first cohort. At a false discovery rate of 0.05, a later analysis linked around 15,000 TCR beta sequences to specific HLA alleles. Assigning TCR associations to individual alleles was difficult when HLA alleles, especially DR and DQ, strongly co-occurred. The cohort was sequenced for TCR beta chains only, and without alpha or paired-chain data the features that could be detected were limited. The 87-base-pair reads could not distinguish some IMGT-functional V segments, including TRBV6-2 and TRBV6-3, so those segments were excluded. Linkage disequilibrium might explain the correlated functional status among segregating V segments, but an unknown experimental factor could not be ruled out. In a later analysis, several top co-occurrence clusters were reported to appear linked to parvovirus B19, influenza, CMV and Epstein-Barr virus. Because HLA typing was missing for some donors at each locus, association tests included only the typed subset. In both the original and validation cohorts, the classifier was reported to diagnose cytomegalovirus status with high specificity and sensitivity. An earlier analysis of approximately 500 of the donors showed that most TCR beta V segments appeared in productive rearrangements either about 87% or about 30% of the time, which broadly matched IMGT annotations. A later analysis found that HLA-associated TCR beta chains were more clonally expanded and had lower generation probabilities than equally common non-associated chains.

Between the V and J ends, shortened by 6 bases and 0 bases respectively, the junction contains 14 bases. Via the germline V gene, CDR1 is SGDLS and CDR2 YYNGEE. From the cysteine through the phenylalanine, the CDR3 covers 15 amino acids. The CDR3 DNA has 45 bases and is translated from base 1. Libraries were prepared through the immunoSEQ multiplex PCR assay. The multiplex PCR relied on a mix of 60 forward primers for TCR Vbeta segments and 13 reverse primers for TCR Jbeta segments. Amplification of the CDR3 region of rearranged TCR beta genes was performed with a multiplex PCR assay on genomic DNA. The amplified TCR beta libraries were sequenced on the Illumina HiSeq System as 87-base-pair reads. Per the source publication's procedure: A later analysis counted tens of millions of unique TCR beta chains across the 640 or so repertoires, and 10 million to 12 million of these chains were shared by at least two donors. Raw reads were error-corrected and collapsed into unique sequences by a nearest-neighbor algorithm in which closely related sequences were merged to remove PCR and sequencing errors. To assign V, D and J gene segments, CDR3 sequences were aligned to IMGT reference sequences. For a sequence to be retained, at least a six-nucleotide match to both a V gene segment and a J gene segment was required. Rearrangements were called productive when the CDR3 lacked stop codons and stayed in frame with V and J; all others were non-productive. CDR3 was defined by IMGT convention, running from the second conserved V-encoded cysteine to the conserved J-encoded phenylalanine. In an earlier analysis of around 570 of the donors, sequences lacking an unambiguous match to a single V gene segment were excluded. An earlier analysis of a few hundred of the donors classified V segments as functional when productive rearrangements were above 56.7% and as segregating when the standard deviation between donors was above 5%. A statistical classification framework was developed to diagnose cytomegalovirus status using the catalog of TCR beta chain sequences. In a later analysis, V and J genes were assigned by comparing TCR nucleotide sequences against IMGT/GENE-DB human TR gene sequences. In a later analysis, CDR3 sequences and most-parsimonious VDJ recombination scenarios were assigned using the TCRdist pipeline. A later analysis defined each TCR beta chain by its CDR3 amino acid sequence plus V-gene family, and excluded reads lacking a unique V-gene family. In a later analysis, fewer than 650 highly shared, low-generation-probability nucleotide sequences were removed to address suspected cross-contamination and a sequencing artifact. For each public chain, a later analysis derived a clonal expansion index from normalized ranks of inferred template counts within each repertoire. In a later analysis, generation probabilities were computed with a VDJ recombination model fitted to out-of-frame rearrangements, and the resulting probabilities were checked against IGoR. A later analysis scored TCR-TCR, TCR-HLA and TCR-CMV co-occurrence with hypergeometric tests, applying a repertoire-size bias correction to TCR pairs. False discovery rates were estimated in a later analysis by permuting HLA or CMV assignments 20 times. A later analysis grouped co-occurring TCRs with DBSCAN, adding TCRdist sequence similarity when clustering within HLA-allele-positive subsets. Repertoires with fewer than 30,000 or more than 120,000 public chains, plus five repertoires with anomalous nucleotide sharing, were excluded from co-occurrence clustering. TCRdb mirrors the immuneACCESS table, restricted to in-frame sequences. Some clones are absent from its copies; in checked studies, under half trace to an unresolved V gene, and the reason for the others is unknown. The V and J calls and clone size are taken from that table; D and trimming were inferred from the DNA. This sample lists more than 75,000 clones; 70% to 90% were detected once. The ten top clones hold 2.3% of the sample.

The V and J genes are TRBV9 and TRBJ2-3; too little of a D gene remains to name it. Sequencing was performed on PBMCs. The TCR was taken from a man aged 18 to 29 in good health and CMV-seronegative. The DNA sequence is TGTGCCAGCACCCTTGAGGCCCTTAGCACAGATACGCAGTATTTT. The translation is CASTLEALSTDTQYF.